The 10 T cell receptor beta chains below all came from one sample that was sequenced in a study of shared clonotypes between healthy human individuals. Using immunoSEQ multiplex PCR, the repertoire was profiled, and TCRdb retains in-frame clones only, with some absent. This sample has fewer than 350,000 clones, with roughly 84% found just once. Material for sequencing was memory CD8+ T cells sorted from blood. Indicated subset: CD45RO+ cells pooled with CCR7-negative TemRA cells. These receptors all come from a man between 18 and 29 years old in good health.

V gene TRBV7-8 combines with J gene TRBJ2-2, with D maybe TRBD1 (6 bases). Between the trimmed V and J ends, which lost 2 bases and 2 bases, there was a span of 18 bases. Germline CDR1 is SGHVS and CDR2 is FQNEAQ. The CDR3 is 18 amino acids. This CDR3 is CASSLSRSDRKNTGELFF. The CDR3 DNA is TGTGCCAGCAGCTTATCCCGATCCGACAGGAAAAACACCGGGGAGCTGTTTTTT.

This chain links TRBV19 with TRBJ2-1; TRBD2 matches at 7 bases. V lost 3 bases, J lost 4 bases, and 3 bases stayed unmatched. This CDR3 region has 14 residues. Germline V gene data show CDR1 as LNHDA and CDR2 as SQIVND (reference sequence). The CDR3 sequence is CASSMRETYNEQFF. DNA for the CDR3: TGTGCCAGTAGTATGCGGGAGACATACAATGAGCAGTTCTTC.

The V call is TRBV7-9, the J call TRBJ2-3; TRBD1 matches 10 bases. With 5 bases clipped from V and 1 base from J, the junction kept 9 bases outside the gene matches. From germline, CDR1 is SEHNR and CDR2 FQNEAQ (reference sequence). The length of the CDR3 is 17 residues. In DNA, the CDR3 is TGTGCCAGCAGCCCCTACGACAGGGGGCCAGGCACAGATACGCAGTATTTT. Translation gives CASSPYDRGPGTDTQYF.

The chain joins TRBV7-9 to TRBJ2-5; no reliable D call. The CDR3 loop spans 17 amino acids. CDR1 and CDR2 from the germline V gene are SEHNR and FQNEAQ (reference sequence). Trimming stripped 5 bases from V and 2 bases from J, with 21 bases between. CDR3 DNA sequence: TGTGCCAGCAGCCCTACCTGGGGAACCGTTGATCAAGAGACCCAGTACTTC. Residues: CASSPTWGTVDQETQYF. Full variable domain (rest looked up from reference TRBV7-9 and TRBJ2-5): DTGVSQNPRHKITKRGQNVTFRCDPISEHNRLYWYRQTLGQGPEFLTYFQNEAQLEKSRLLSDRFSAERPKGSFSTLEIQRTEQGDSAMYLCASSPTWGTVDQETQYFGPGTRLLVL.

The chain is built from TRBV9 and TRBJ2-3; tentative D call: TRBD1 (6 bases). V gave up 0 bases and J gave up 7 bases, with 9 bases separating them. There are 13 residues in the CDR3. Germline assignment: CDR1 SGDLS and CDR2 YYNGEE. The CDR3 DNA is TGTGCCAGCAGCGTAGACAGGGAAAATACGCAGTATTTT. Residues: CASSVDRENTQYF.

The gene calls are TRBV9 and TRBJ2-1, with D tentatively TRBD1 (6 bases). Germline CDR1 reads SGDLS; CDR2 reads YYNGEE. V was cut by 0 bases and J by 9 bases, with 16 bases left in between. The CDR3 is 15 amino acids. The CDR3 spells CASSVGSLLGGEQFF. CDR3 coding DNA: TGTGCCAGCAGCGTAGGTAGTCTACTAGGGGGTGAGCAGTTCTTC. Looking up the rest from reference TRBV9 and TRBJ2-1 gives the full variable domain: DSGVTQTPKHLITATGQRVTLRCSPRSGDLSVYWYQQSLDQGLQFLIQYYNGEERAKGNILERFSAQQFPDLHSELNLSSLELGDSALYFCASSVGSLLGGEQFFGPGTRLTVL.

This clone was found many times. This chain links TRBV10-3 with TRBJ1-1; D gene ambiguous. The V gene lost 2 bases and the J gene lost 3 bases, with 10 bases spanning the gap. The CDR3 has 14 amino acids. The germline V gene has CDR1 ENHRY and CDR2 SYGVKD. CDR3 nucleotides: TGTGCCATCAGTGAGGGCAGTCCCTACACTGAAGCTTTCTTT. Translating it yields CAISEGSPYTEAFF.

The count of this clone is one. J is TRBJ1-5 and V is TRBV4-1; 10 bases align to TRBD1. There are 15 residues in the CDR3. Germline V gene sequence: CDR1 MGHRA, CDR2 YSYEKL. J lost 7 bases, V lost 3 bases, and 6 bases had no gene match. CDR3 sequence: CASSQTGGAQQPQHF. The CDR3 DNA sequence: TGCGCCAGCAGCCAGACAGGGGGCGCACAGCAGCCCCAGCATTTT.

The genes are TRBV7-9 and TRBJ2-1; D uncertain. V gave up 2 bases and J gave up 8 bases, with 10 bases separating them. There are 13 residues in the CDR3. Germline CDR1 SEHNR, CDR2 FQNEAQ (reference sequence). The CDR3 here is CASSLTVLDEQFF. CDR3 nucleotides: TGTGCCAGCAGCTTAACGGTCTTGGATGAGCAGTTCTTC.

This chain joins TRBV13 and TRBJ1-4; a weak D match, TRBD1 (5 bases). The CDR3 extends over 16 amino acids. CDR1 PRHDT and CDR2 FYEKMQ come from the germline V gene (reference sequence). V was trimmed by 6 bases and J by 4 bases, leaving 18 bases between them. The CDR3 coding sequence is TGTGCCAGCAGTTTGCGGGGTGACAGCCGTAATGAAAAACTGTTTTTT. Its protein product is CASSLRGDSRNEKLFF.